The sequence of this TCR beta chain was determined in a study of cytomegalovirus exposure and HLA in healthy donors. The V and J ends lost 5 bases and 0 bases, in that order; junction bases with no gene match: 6. Germline-derived CDR1 and CDR2 are PRHDT and FYEKMQ (reference sequence). The CDR3 has 15 residues. The PCR contained 60 Vbeta and 13 Jbeta primers. The assay was immunoSEQ multiplex PCR, and TCRdb's table has in-frame clones only and misses some. The sample has about 84,000 clones. General study findings and limits: An Asian-associated ancestry cluster reportedly showed fewer N-insertions than the approximately 700-donor mean in a later analysis. The authors excluded some V segments, including TRBV6-2 and TRBV6-3, as indistinguishable.

A word on this clone: Its cognate antigen is unknown.

Sequencing was performed on PBMCs. The chain has TRBV13 and TRBJ1-2; 7 bases match TRBD1. The clonotype originates from a man aged 45-65 years in good health and CMV-seronegative. The CDR3 loop is CASSNRGRANYGYTF. The CDR3 DNA reads as TGTGCCAGCAGCAACAGGGGAAGAGCTAACTATGGCTACACCTTC.